This T cell receptor beta chain was identified during a study of Graves' ophthalmopathy and Graves' hyperthyroidism (dated by TCRdb to the late 2010s). With respect to the entire study: Peripheral blood samples were taken at the time of initial diagnosis, before any treatment was given. Following sampling, methimazole starting at 30 mg daily was administered to hyperthyroidism patients, and high-dose intravenous methylprednisolone was administered to ophthalmopathy patients. In total, 135 blood samples were TCR-sequenced: around 42 ophthalmopathy, approximately 80 hyperthyroidism and about 17 hyperthyroidism-to-ophthalmopathy patients. In about six hyperthyroidism patients, the T-cell repertoires found in thyroid tissue were compared with those found in blood. To explore V-J signatures that distinguish ophthalmopathy from hyperthyroidism, a discovery set of about a hundred patients was enrolled, made up of 43 with ophthalmopathy and roughly 55 with stable hyperthyroidism. For independent validation, a separate cohort was made up of 18 hyperthyroidism patients plus 17 patients who later progressed from hyperthyroidism to ophthalmopathy. The study used signatures of the TCR beta repertoire to tell Graves' ophthalmopathy apart from Graves' hyperthyroidism and to predict which patients would progress to ophthalmopathy. Summary of the overall study and its limitations: No statistical method was used to predetermine the sample size, and group allocation was not hidden from the investigators. Most of the expanded thyroid clonotypes with a frequency above 0.001 were also detected in blood, and it was suggested that the thyroid immune response may be reflected by blood repertoires. In cross-validation, the 13-signature model distinguished ophthalmopathy from stable hyperthyroidism with less than 90% sensitivity and 81.08% specificity, while in the test set the corresponding values were 80% and 75%. In validation, the model predicted ophthalmopathy progression with about 64% sensitivity and 72.22% specificity; eleven to twelve predicted patients were CT-confirmed with GO in a median of 6.5 months.

CDR1 MGHDK and CDR2 SYGVNS were looked up in the germline V gene. The CDR3 contains 15 residues, cysteine and phenylalanine counted. The entry retains the CDR3 DNA only, 45 bases that are in frame from base 1. Here V drops 8 bases and J drops 4 bases, and the junction holds 10 bases not matched to any gene. In this sample, this clonotype turned up many times. Its antigen remains undetermined. No per-base quality is available; no much larger clone lies one base away. For repertoire sequencing, the TCR beta CDR3 regions were amplified from RNA transcripts. The first round was an RT-PCR using HTBI primers with the Qiagen OneStep RT-PCR kit, and this first round was followed by a second-round multiplex PCR, then size selection and purification. Libraries were sequenced paired-end with 100 bp reads on an Illumina HiSeq2000. The study's own analysis went as follows. SOAPnuke was used to process the reads, removing any read that contained adapters or uncalled bases, had a mean Phred below 15, or lacked an exact match to the constant primer or identifier. High-quality paired reads were merged with COPE v1.2.5. Each unique nucleotide sequence was treated as a clonotype, and MiTCR v1.1 was used to align the clonotypes to the IMGT TRB V, D and J references. Analysis was restricted to V-J combinations with a frequency above 0.0001, which covered about 99% of repertoires. A TCR clonal expansion and chaos score per V-J combination was defined as the ratio of F50 clonal expansion to chaos observed in the TCRdist matrix. Welch's t-statistics and random forest were used to reduce features to approximately 13 V-J combinations, which were fed into a naive Bayes classifier. Thyroid-blood repertoire similarity was quantified with the Morisita-Horn index. TCRdb trimmed the raw reads at Q25, called clones with MiXCR and kept productive beta chains. All rows with the same CDR3 protein become a single entry with the most common DNA and genes. Here the V and J calls rest on TCRdb's processing, not on the authors' analysis. In this sample the table shows 200,000 to 250,000 distinct CDR3 sequences, around 42% of which occur a single time. The ten largest clonotypes hold roughly 50% of the sample.

The ophthalmopathy patients had moderately to severely active disease, with a Clinical Activity Score of 3 or higher, a NOSPECS grade of 4 or higher, and a disease duration of less than 3 months. Patients were excluded if they had other autoimmune diseases, uncontrolled infections, pregnancy or lactation. Diagnosis relied on clinical symptoms, serum thyroxine, TRAb, thyroid ultrasound and orbital computed tomography. Ficoll-Paque density gradient centrifugation was used to isolate PBMCs from about 10 ml of fresh peripheral blood. Trizol reagent was used to extract the total RNA, and its quality was then checked on an Agilent 2100 Bioanalyzer.

The rearranged chain carries TRBV25-1 and TRBJ2-5, and TRBD1 aligns with 10 junction nucleotides. Sequencing used peripheral blood. The sequence was collected from an adult man with Graves' ophthalmopathy. The CDR3 has the sequence CASAWTGGGRETQYF. The DNA is as follows: TGTGCCAGCGCCTGGACAGGGGGAGGTCGAGAGACCCAGTACTTC. The CDR3 plus the reference TRBV25-1 and TRBJ2-5 genes for the other parts give the full variable domain: EADIYQTPRYLVIGTGKKITLECSQTMGHDKMYWYQQDPGMELHLIHYSYGVNSTEKGDLSSESTVSRIRTEHFPLTLESARPSHTSQYLCASAWTGGGRETQYFGPGTRLLVL.